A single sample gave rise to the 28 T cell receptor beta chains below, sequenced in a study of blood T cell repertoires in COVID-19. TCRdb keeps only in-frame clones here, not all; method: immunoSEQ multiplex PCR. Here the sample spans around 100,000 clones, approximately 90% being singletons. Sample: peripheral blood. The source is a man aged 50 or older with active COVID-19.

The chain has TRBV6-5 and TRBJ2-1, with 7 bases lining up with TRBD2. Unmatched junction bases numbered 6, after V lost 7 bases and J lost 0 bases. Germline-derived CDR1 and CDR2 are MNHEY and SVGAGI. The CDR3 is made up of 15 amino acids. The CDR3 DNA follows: TGTGCCAGCAAGGCTAGCGGAAGCTCCTACAATGAGCAGTTCTTC. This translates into CASKASGSSYNEQFF.

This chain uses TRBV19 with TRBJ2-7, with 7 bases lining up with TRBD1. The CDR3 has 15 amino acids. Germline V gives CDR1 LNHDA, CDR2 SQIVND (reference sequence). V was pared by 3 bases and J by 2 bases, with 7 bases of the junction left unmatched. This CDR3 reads CASSISQGSAYEQYF. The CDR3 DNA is TGTGCCAGTAGTATTTCACAGGGGTCCGCCTACGAGCAGTACTTC.

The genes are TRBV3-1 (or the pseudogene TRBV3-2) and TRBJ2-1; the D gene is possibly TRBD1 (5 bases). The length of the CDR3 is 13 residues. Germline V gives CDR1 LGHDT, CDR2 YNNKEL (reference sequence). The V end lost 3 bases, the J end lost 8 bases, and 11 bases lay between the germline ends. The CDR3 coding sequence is TGTGCCAGCAGCCACCCCCAAGGGGATGAGCAGTTCTTC. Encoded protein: CASSHPQGDEQFF.

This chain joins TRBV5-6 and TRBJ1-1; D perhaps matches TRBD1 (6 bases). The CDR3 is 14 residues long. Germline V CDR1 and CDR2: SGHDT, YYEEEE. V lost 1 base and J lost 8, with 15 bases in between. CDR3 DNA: TGTGCCAGCAGCTTGAGCCCCCACGGGACAGAAGCTTTCTTT. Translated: CASSLSPHGTEAFF.

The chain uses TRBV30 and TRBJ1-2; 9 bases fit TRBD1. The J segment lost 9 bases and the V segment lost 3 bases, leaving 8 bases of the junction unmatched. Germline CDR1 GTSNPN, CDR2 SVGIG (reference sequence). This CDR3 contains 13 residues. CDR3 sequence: CAWSRDRVRRYTF. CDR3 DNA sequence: TGTGCCTGGAGCCGGGACAGGGTTCGTCGCTACACCTTC.

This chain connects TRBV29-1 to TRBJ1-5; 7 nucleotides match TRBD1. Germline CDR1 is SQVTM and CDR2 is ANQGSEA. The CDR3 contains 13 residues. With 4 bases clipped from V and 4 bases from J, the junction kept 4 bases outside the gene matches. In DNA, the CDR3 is TGCAGCGTTGCCAGGGACAGAAATCAGCCCCAGCATTTT. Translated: CSVARDRNQPQHF.

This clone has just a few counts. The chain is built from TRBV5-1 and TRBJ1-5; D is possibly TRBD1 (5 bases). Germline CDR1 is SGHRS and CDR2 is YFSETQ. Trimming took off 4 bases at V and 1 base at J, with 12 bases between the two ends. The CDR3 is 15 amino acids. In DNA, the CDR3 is TGCGCCAGCAGCCGGTCCGGGGGAAGCAATCAGCCCCAGCATTTT. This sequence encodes CASSRSGGSNQPQHF.

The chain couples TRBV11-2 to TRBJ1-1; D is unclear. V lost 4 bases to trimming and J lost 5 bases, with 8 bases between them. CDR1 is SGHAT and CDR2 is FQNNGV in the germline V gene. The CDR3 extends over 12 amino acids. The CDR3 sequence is CASSWTGTEAFF. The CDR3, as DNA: TGTGCCAGCAGCTGGACGGGGACTGAAGCTTTCTTT.

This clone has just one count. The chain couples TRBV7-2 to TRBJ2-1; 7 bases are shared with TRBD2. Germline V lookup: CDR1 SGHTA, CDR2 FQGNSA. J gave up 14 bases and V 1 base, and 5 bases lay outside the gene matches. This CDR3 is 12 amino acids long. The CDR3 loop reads CASSLGGTKEFF. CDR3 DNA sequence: TGTGCCAGCAGCTTAGGGGGGACTAAGGAGTTCTTC.

CDR3 amino acids: CSRRDCAYNEQFF. Written as DNA, the CDR3 is TGCAGCCGTAGAGATTGCGCCTACAATGAGCAGTTCTTC. The rearrangement joins TRBV29-1 to TRBJ2-1, with D unclear. Germline V gene lookup returns CDR1 SQVTM and CDR2 ANQGSEA. The CDR3 length is 13 residues. Trimming cost V 8 bases and J 2 bases, with 13 bases left between them.

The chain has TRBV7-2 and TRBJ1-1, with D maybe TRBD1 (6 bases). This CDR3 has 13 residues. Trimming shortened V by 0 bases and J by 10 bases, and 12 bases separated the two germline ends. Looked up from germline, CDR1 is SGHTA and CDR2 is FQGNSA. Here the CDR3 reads CASSLAYLGGAFF. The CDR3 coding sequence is TGTGCCAGCAGCTTAGCGTACCTAGGGGGAGCTTTCTTT. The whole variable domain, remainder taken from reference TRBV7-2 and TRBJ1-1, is GAGVSQSPSNKVTEKGKDVELRCDPISGHTALYWYRQSLGQGLEFLIYFQGNSAPDKSGLPSDRFSAERTGGSVSTLTIQRTQQEDSAVYLCASSLAYLGGAFFGQGTRLTVV.

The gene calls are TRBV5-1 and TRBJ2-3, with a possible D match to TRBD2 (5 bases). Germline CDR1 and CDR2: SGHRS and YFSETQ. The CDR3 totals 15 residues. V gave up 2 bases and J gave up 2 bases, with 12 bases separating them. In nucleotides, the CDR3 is TGCGCCAGCAGCTTTCGTCCGGACTCCACAGATACGCAGTATTTT. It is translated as CASSFRPDSTDTQYF. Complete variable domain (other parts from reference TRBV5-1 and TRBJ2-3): KAGVTQTPRYLIKTRGQQVTLSCSPISGHRSVSWYQQTPGQGLQFLFEYFSETQRNKGNFPGRFSGRQFSNSRSEMNVSTLELGDSALYLCASSFRPDSTDTQYFGPGTRLTVL.

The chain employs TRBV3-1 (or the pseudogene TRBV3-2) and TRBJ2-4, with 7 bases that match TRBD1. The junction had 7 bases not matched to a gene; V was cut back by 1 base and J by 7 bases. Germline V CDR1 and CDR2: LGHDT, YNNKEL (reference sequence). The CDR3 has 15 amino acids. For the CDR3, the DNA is TGTGCCAGCAGCCAAGTCCACAGGGGTCGGAACATTCAGTACTTC. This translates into CASSQVHRGRNIQYF.

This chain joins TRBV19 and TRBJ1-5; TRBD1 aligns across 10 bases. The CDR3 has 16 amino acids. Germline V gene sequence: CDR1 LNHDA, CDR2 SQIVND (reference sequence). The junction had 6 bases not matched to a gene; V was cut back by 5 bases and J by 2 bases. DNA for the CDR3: TGTGCCAGTAGTGCCGGGACAGGGGCAGGCAATCAGCCCCAGCATTTT. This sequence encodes CASSAGTGAGNQPQHF.

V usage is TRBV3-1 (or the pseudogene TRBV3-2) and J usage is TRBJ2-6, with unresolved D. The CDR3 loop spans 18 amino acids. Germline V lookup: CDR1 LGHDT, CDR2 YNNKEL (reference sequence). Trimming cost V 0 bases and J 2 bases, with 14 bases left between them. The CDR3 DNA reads TGTGCCAGCAGCCAAGATCCGGTATTAACTACTGGGGCCAACGTCCTGACTTTC. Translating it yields CASSQDPVLTTGANVLTF.

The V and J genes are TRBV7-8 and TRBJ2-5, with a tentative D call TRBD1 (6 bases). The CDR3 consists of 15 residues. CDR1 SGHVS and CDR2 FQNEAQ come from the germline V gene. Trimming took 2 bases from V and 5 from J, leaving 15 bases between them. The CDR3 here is CASSLTGQLGETQYF. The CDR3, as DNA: TGTGCCAGCAGCTTAACCGGACAGTTGGGGGAGACCCAGTACTTC. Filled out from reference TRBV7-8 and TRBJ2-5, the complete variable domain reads GAGVSQSPRYKVAKRGQDVALRCDPISGHVSLFWYQQALGQGPEFLTYFQNEAQLDKSGLPSDRFFAERPEGSVSTLKIQRTQQEDSAVYLCASSLTGQLGETQYFGPGTRLLVL.

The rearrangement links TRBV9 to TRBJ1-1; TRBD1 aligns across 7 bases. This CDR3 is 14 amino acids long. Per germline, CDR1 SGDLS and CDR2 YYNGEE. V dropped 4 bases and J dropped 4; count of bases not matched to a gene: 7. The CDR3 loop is CASSLDREFTEAFF. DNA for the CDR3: TGTGCCAGCAGCTTAGACAGGGAGTTCACTGAAGCTTTCTTT.

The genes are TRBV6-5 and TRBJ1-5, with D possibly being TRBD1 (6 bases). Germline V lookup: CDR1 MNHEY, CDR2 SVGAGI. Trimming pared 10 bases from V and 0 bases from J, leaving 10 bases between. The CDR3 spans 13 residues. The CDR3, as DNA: TGTGCCACTTCCAGGGGTAGCAATCAGCCCCAGCATTTT. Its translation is CATSRGSNQPQHF.

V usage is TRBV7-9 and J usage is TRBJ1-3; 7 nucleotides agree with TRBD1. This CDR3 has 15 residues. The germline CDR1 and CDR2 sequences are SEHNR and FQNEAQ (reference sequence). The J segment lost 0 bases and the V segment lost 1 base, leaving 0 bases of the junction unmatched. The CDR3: CASSLGQGSGNTIYF. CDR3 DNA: TGTGCCAGCAGCTTAGGACAGGGCTCTGGAAACACCATATATTTT.

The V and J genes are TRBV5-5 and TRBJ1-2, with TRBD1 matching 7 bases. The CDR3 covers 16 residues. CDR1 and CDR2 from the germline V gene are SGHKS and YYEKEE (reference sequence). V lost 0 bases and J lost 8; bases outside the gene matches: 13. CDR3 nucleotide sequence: TGTGCCAGCAGCTTGGGCCCCGGGACAGAAGCTAGAGGCTACACCTTC. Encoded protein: CASSLGPGTEARGYTF.

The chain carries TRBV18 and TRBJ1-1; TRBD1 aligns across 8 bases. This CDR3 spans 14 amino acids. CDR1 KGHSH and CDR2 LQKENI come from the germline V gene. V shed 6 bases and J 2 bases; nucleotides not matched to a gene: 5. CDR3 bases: TGTGCCAGCTCGCCGGACAGGGAAAACACTGAAGCTTTCTTT. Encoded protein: CASSPDRENTEAFF.

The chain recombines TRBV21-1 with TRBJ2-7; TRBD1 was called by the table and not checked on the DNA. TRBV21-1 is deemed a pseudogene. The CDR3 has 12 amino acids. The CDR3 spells CATPCDMYEQYV. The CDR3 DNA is TGTGCCACCCCGTGTGACATGTACGAGCAGTACGTC.

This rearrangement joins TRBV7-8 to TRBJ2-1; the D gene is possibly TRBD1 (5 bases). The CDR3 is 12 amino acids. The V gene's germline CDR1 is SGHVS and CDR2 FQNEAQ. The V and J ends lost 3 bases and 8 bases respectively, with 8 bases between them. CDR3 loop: CASSLAGYEQFF. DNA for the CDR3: TGTGCCAGCAGCTTGGCAGGGTATGAGCAGTTCTTC.

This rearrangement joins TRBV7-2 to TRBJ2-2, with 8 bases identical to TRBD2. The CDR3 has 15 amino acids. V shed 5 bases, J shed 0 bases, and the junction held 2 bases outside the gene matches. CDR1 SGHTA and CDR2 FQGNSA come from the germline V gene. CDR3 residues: CASSRGGPNTGELFF. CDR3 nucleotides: TGTGCCAGCAGCCGCGGGGGGCCGAACACCGGGGAGCTGTTTTTT.

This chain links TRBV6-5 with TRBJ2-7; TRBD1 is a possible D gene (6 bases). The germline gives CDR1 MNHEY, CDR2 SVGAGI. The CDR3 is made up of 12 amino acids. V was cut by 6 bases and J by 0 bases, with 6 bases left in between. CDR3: CASRGHSYEQYF. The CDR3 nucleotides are TGTGCCAGCAGGGGACACTCCTACGAGCAGTACTTC.

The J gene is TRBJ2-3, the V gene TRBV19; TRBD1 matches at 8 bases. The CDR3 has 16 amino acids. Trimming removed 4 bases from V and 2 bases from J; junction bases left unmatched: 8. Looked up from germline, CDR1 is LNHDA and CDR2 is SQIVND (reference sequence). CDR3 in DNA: TGTGCCAGTAGTACCCAGACAGGGGCCGTCACAGATACGCAGTATTTT. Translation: CASSTQTGAVTDTQYF. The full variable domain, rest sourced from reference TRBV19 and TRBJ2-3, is DGGITQSPKYLFRKEGQNVTLSCEQNLNHDAMYWYRQDPGQGLRLIYYSQIVNDFQKGDIAEGYSVSREKKESFPLTVTSAQKNPTAFYLCASSTQTGAVTDTQYFGPGTRLTVL.

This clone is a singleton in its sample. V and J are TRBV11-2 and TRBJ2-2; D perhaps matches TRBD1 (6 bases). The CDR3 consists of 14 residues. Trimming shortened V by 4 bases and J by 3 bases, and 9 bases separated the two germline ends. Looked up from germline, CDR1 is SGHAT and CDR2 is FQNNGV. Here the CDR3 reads CASSSQGHTGELFF. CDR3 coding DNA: TGTGCCAGCAGCTCACAGGGACACACCGGGGAGCTGTTTTTT.

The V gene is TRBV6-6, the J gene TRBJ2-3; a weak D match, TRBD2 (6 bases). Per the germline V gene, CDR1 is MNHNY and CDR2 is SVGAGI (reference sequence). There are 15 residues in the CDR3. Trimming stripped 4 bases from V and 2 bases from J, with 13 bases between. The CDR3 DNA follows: TGTGCCAGCAGTTGGGGGGAGGATAACACAGATACGCAGTATTTT. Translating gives CASSWGEDNTDTQYF.